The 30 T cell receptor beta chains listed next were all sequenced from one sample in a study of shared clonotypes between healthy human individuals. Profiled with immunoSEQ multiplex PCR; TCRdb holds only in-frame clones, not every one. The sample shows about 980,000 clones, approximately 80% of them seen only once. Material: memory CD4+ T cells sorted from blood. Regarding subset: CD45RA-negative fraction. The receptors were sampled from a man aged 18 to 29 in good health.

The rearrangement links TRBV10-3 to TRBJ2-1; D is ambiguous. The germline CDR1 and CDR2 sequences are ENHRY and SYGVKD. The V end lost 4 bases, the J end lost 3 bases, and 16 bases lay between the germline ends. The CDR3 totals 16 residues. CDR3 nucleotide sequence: TGTGCCATCAGTGGAGTCGGCCAAGGGAACTACAATGAGCAGTTCTTC. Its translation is CAISGVGQGNYNEQFF.

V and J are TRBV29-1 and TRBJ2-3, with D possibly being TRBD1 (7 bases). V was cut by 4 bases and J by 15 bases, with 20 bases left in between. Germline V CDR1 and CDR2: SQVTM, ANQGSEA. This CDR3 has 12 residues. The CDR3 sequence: CSVGLLDREDYF. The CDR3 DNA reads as TGCAGCGTTGGCCTCCTAGACAGGGAGGATTATTTT.

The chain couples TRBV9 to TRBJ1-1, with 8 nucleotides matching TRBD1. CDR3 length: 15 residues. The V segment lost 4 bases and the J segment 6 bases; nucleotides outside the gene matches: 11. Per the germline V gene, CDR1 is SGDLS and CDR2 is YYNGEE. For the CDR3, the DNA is TGTGCCAGCAGCCGACAGGGGCCCGGAGGGGCTGAAGCTTTCTTT. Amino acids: CASSRQGPGGAEAFF.

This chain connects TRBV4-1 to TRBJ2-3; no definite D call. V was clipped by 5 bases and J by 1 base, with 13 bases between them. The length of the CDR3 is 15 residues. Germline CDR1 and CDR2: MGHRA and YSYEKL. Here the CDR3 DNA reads TGCGCCAGCAGCGCGCAGTGGTCTGGCACAGATACGCAGTATTTT. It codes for CASSAQWSGTDTQYF.

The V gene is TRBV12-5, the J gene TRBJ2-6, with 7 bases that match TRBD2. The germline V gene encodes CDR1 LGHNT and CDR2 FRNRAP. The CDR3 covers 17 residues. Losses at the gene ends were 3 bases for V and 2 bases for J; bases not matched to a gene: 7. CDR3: CASGFSSGRAGANVLTF. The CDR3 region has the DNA TGTGCTAGTGGTTTTTCTAGCGGAAGGGCTGGGGCCAACGTCCTGACTTTC.

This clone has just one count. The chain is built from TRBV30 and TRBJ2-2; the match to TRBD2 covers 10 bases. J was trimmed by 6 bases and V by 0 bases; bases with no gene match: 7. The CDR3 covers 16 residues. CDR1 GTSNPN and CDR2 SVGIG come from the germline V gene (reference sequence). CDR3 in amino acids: CAWSVQGSGRPGELFF. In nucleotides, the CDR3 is TGTGCCTGGAGTGTACAGGGTAGCGGGAGGCCCGGGGAGCTGTTTTTT.

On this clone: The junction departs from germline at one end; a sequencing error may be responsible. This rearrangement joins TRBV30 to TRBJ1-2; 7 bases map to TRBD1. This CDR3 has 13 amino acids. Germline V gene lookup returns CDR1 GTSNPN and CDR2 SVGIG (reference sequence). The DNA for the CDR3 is TGTGCCTGGACCCGAGCCGGGACAGCCATCGTCGCCTTC. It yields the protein CAWTRAGTAIVAF.

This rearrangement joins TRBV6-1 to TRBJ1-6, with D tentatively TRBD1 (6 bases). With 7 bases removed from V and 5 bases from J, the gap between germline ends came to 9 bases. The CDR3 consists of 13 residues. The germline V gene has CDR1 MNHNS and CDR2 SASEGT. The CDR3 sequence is CASNRVNNSPLHF. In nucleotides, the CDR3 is TGTGCCAGCAACAGGGTGAATAATTCACCCCTCCACTTT.

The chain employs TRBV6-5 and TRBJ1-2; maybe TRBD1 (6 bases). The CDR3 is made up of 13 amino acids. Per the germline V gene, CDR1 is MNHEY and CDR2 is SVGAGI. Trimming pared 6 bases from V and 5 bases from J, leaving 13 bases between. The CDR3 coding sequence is TGTGCCAGCAGAAGAGAACAGGGATATGGCTACACCTTC. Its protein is CASRREQGYGYTF.

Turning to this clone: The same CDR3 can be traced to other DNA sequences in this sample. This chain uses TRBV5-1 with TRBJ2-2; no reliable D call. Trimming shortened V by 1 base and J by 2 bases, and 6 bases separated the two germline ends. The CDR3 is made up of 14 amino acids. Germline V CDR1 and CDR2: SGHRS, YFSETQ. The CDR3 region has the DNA TGCGCCAGCAGCTTGACAGCCAACACCGGGGAGCTGTTTTTT. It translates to CASSLTANTGELFF. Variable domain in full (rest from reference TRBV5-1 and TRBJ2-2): KAGVTQTPRYLIKTRGQQVTLSCSPISGHRSVSWYQQTPGQGLQFLFEYFSETQRNKGNFPGRFSGRQFSNSRSEMNVSTLELGDSALYLCASSLTANTGELFFGEGSRLTVL.

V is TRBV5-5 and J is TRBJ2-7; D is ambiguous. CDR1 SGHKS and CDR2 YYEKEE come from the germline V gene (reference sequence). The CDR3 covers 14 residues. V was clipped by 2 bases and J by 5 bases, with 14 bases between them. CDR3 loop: CASSFRAVQDEQYF. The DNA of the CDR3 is TGTGCCAGCAGCTTTCGGGCCGTTCAGGACGAGCAGTACTTC.

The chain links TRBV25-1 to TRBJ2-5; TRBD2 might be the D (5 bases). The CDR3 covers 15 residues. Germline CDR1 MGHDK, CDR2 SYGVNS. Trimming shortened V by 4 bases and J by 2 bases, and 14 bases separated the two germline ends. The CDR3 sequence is CASSALTGKQETQYF. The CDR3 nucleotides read TGTGCCAGCAGTGCCCTTACCGGGAAGCAAGAGACCCAGTACTTC. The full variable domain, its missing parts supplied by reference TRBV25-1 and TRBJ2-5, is EADIYQTPRYLVIGTGKKITLECSQTMGHDKMYWYQQDPGMELHLIHYSYGVNSTEKGDLSSESTVSRIRTEHFPLTLESARPSHTSQYLCASSALTGKQETQYFGPGTRLLVL.

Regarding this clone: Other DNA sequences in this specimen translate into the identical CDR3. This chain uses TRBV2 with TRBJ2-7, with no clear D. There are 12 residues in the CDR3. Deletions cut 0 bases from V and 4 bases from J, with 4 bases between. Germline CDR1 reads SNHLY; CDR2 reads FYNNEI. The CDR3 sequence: CASSEATYEQYF. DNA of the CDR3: TGTGCCAGCAGTGAAGCCACTTACGAGCAGTACTTC.

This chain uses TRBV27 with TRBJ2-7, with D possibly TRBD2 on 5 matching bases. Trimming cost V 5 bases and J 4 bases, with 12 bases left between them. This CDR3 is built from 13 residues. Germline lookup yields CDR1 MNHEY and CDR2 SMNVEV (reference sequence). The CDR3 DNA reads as TGTGCCAGCAGTAGCCTCCGGAGGTACGAGCAGTACTTC. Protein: CASSSLRRYEQYF.

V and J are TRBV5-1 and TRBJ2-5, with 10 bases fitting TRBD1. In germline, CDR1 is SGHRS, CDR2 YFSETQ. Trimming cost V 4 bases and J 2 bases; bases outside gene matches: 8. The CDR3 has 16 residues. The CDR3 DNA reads TGCGCCAGCAGCCAATGGACAGGGGGTGGGCAAGAGACCCAGTACTTC. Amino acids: CASSQWTGGGQETQYF.

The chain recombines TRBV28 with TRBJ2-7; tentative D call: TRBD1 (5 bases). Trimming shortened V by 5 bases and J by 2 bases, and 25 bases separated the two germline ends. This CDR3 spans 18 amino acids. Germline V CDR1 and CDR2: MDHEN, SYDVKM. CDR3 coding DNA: TGTGCCAGCAGTACTTCACAGGTTCCGATGTACTACACCTACGAGCAGTACTTC. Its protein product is CASSTSQVPMYYTYEQYF.

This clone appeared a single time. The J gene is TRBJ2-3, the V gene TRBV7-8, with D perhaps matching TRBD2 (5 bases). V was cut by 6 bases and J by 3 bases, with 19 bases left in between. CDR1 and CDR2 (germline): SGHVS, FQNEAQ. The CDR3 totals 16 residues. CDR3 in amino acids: CASSYGSSERTDTQYF. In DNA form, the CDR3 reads TGTGCCAGCAGTTATGGGAGTTCGGAAAGGACAGATACGCAGTATTTT.

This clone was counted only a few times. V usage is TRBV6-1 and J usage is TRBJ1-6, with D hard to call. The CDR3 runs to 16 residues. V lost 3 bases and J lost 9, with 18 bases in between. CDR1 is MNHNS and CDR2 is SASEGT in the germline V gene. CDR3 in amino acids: CASSDLLSGVGSPLHF. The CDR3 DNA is TGTGCCAGCAGTGATCTACTAAGTGGAGTGGGTTCACCCCTCCACTTT.

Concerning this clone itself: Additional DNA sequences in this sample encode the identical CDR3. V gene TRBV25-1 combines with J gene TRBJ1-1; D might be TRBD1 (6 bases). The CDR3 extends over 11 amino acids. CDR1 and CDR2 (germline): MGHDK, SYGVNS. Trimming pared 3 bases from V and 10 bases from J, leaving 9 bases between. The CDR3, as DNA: TGTGCCAGCAGTGAGGGGGGGCGAGCTTTCTTT. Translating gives CASSEGGRAFF.

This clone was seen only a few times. CDR3 amino acids: CASEGTDIRRTFF. CDR3 sequence (DNA): TGTGCCAGCGAGGGGACAGATATTCGGCGGACTTTCTTT. V usage is TRBV6-5 and J usage is TRBJ1-1, with 7 bases identical to TRBD1. The CDR3 has 13 amino acids. V dropped 8 bases and J dropped 12; count of bases not matched to a gene: 15. CDR1 is MNHEY and CDR2 is SVGAGI in the germline V gene.

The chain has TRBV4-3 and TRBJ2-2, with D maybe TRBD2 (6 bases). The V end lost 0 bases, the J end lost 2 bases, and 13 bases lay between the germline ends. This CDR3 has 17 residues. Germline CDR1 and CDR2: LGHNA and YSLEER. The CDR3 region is CASSQEFGGLNTGELFF. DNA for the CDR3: TGCGCCAGCAGCCAAGAATTCGGAGGGCTTAACACCGGGGAGCTGTTTTTT.

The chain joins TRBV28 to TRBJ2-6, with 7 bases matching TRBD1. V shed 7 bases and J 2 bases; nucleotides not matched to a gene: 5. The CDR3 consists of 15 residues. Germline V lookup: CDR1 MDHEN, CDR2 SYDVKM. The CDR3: CASTRGGAGANVLTF. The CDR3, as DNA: TGTGCCAGCACCCGAGGGGGCGCTGGGGCCAACGTCCTGACTTTC.

CDR3 sequence: CASSDPRRADTQYF. The CDR3, as DNA: TGCGCCAGCAGTGACCCCCGAAGAGCAGATACGCAGTATTTT. The chain joins TRBV10-2 to TRBJ2-3; D remains ambiguous. V was clipped by 3 bases and J by 4 bases, with 11 bases between them. Per germline, CDR1 WSHSY and CDR2 SAAADI. CDR3 length: 14 residues.

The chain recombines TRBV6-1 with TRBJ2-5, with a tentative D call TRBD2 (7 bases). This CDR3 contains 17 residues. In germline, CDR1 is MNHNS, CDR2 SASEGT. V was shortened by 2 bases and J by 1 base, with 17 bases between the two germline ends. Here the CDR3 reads CASSELGGASIQETQYF. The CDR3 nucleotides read TGTGCCAGCAGTGAATTGGGGGGGGCGTCGATCCAAGAGACCCAGTACTTC.

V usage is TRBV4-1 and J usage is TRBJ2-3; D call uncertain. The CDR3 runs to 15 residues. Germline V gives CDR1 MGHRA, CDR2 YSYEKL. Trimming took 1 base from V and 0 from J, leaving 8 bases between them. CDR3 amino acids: CASSQGFGSTDTQYF. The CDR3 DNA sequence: TGCGCCAGCAGCCAAGGGTTTGGGAGCACAGATACGCAGTATTTT.

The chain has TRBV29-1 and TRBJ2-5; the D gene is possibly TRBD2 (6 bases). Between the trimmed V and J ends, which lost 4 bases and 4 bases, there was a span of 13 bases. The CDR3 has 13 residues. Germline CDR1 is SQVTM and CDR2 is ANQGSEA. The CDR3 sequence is CSVVISGGETQYF. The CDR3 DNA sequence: TGCAGCGTTGTTATTAGCGGCGGAGAGACCCAGTACTTC.

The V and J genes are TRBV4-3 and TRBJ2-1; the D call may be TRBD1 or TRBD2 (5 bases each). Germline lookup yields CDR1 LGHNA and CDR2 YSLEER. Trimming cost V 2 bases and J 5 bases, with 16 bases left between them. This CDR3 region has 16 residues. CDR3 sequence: CASSQTSAGRNNEQFF. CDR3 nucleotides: TGCGCCAGCAGCCAAACATCGGCAGGGAGAAACAATGAGCAGTTCTTC.

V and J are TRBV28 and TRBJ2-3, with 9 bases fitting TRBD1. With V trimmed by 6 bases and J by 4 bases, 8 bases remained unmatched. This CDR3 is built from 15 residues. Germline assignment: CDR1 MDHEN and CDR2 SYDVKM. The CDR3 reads CASRTTGQGADTQYF. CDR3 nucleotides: TGTGCCAGCAGGACTACGGGACAGGGAGCAGATACGCAGTATTTT.

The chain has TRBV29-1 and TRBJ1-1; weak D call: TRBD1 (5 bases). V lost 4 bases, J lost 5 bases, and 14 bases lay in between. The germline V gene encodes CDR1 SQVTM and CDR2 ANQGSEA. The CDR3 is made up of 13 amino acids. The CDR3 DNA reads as TGCAGCGTTGGGACGGGCAGGGAGACTGAAGCTTTCTTT. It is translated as CSVGTGRETEAFF.

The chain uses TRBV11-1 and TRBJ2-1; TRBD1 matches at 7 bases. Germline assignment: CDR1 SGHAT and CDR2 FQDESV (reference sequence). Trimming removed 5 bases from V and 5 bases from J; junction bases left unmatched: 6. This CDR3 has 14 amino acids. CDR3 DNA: TGTGCCAGCAGCAAGGACAGGTCCGACAATGAGCAGTTCTTC. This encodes CASSKDRSDNEQFF.